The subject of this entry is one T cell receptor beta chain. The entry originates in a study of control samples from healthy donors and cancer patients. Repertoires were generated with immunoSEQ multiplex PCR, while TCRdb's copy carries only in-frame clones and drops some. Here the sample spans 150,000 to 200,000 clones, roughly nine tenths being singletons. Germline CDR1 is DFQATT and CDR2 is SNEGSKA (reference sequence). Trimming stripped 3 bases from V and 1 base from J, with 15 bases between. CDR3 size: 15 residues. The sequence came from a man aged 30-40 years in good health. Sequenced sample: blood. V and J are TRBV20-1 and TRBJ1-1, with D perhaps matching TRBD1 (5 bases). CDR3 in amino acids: CSASDVGVPNTEAFF. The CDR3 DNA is TGCAGTGCTAGTGACGTGGGGGTGCCGAACACTGAAGCTTTCTTT.